These T cell receptor beta chains were read from a single sample in a study of blood T cell repertoires in COVID-19. This table comes from immunoSEQ multiplex PCR, and its TCRdb copy is limited to in-frame clones, with some not included. The sample lists hundreds of thousands of clones; about 87% were seen once. The sample consisted of peripheral blood. These receptor sequences come from a man between 18 and 29 years old with COVID-19, enrolled during active disease. The CDR3 runs from the conserved cysteine through the conserved F or W. A D gene is named only where the DNA matches it firmly. Only part of the rows carry a size: once, few, many, or a class if the clone is expanded.

size,D,length,V,J,DNA,CDR3
NA,TRBD1,14,TRBV2,TRBJ1-5,TGTGCCAGCAGTGAGTCCCGGGACAGGGTTGGGGAGCATTTT,CASSESRDRVGEHF
NA,NA,14,TRBV5-4,TRBJ2-5,TGTGCCAGCAGCTCCACGGGGGTCCAAGAGACCCAGTACTTC,CASSSTGVQETQYF
NA,NA,15,TRBV7-9,TRBJ2-5,TGTGCCAGCAGCACTCGGGGACAACGACAAGAGACCCAGTACTTC,CASSTRGQRQETQYF
NA,TRBD1,15,TRBV5-3,TRBJ2-7,TGTGCCAGAAGCAAAATCCGGGACAGGTCCTACGAGCAGTACTTC,CARSKIRDRSYEQYF
NA,NA,14,TRBV3-1/TRBV3-2,TRBJ2-7,TGTGCCAGCAGCCGGGACTTGAGCTCCTACGAGCAGTACTTC,CASSRDLSSYEQYF
NA,TRBD1,15,TRBV19,TRBJ1-2,TGTGCCAGTAGGCTACAGGGGGCAGGCAACTATGGCTACACCTTC,CASRLQGAGNYGYTF
NA,TRBD1,14,TRBV6-1,TRBJ1-6,TGTGCCAGCAGTGACAGGGGGTTTAATTCACCCCTCCACTTT,CASSDRGFNSPLHF
NA,NA,15,TRBV19,TRBJ2-2,TGTGCCAGTAGTATAGCCCCCAGGGGGGCCGGGGAGCTGTTTTTT,CASSIAPRGAGELFF
NA,TRBD2,13,TRBV15,TRBJ2-7,TGTGCCACCAGCATTGAGGGAGGGCGCGAGCAGTACTTC,CATSIEGGREQYF
NA,NA,14,TRBV5-4,TRBJ2-3,TGTGCCAGCAGCCTGGAGGTGGAGGCAGATACGCAGTATTTT,CASSLEVEADTQYF
NA,NA,13,TRBV6-6,TRBJ2-5,TGTGCCAGCAGTTTTAACAAACAAGAGACCCAGTACTTC,CASSFNKQETQYF
once,TRBD1,15,TRBV20-1,TRBJ2-3,TGCAGTGCTAGTGACAGGGTAAAAGGGACAGATACGCAGTATTTT,CSASDRVKGTDTQYF
NA,NA,13,TRBV6-1,TRBJ1-1,TGTGCCAGCAGTGAATTGTTGTCAGCTGAAGCTTTCTTT,CASSELLSAEAFF
NA,TRBD2,13,TRBV5-1,TRBJ2-3,TGCGCCAGCAGCCCCGGCGGGGGAGATACGCAGTATTTT,CASSPGGGDTQYF
NA,NA,11,TRBV10-3,TRBJ2-2,TGTGCCATCAGCGACTTCGGGGAGCTGTTTTTT,CAISDFGELFF
NA,TRBD1,14,TRBV6-5,TRBJ1-1,TGTGCCAGCGGGTGGGACAGGGGAAACGCTGAAGCTTTCTTT,CASGWDRGNAEAFF
NA,NA,13,TRBV24-1,TRBJ2-1,TGTGCCACCAGTGACCAGGGTTGGTATGAGCAGTTCTTC,CATSDQGWYEQFF
NA,TRBD1,14,TRBV5-1,TRBJ2-1,TGCGCCAGTCGTCGTACAGGGGACTACAATGAGCAGTTCTTC,CASRRTGDYNEQFF
NA,NA,13,TRBV6-1,TRBJ1-2,TGTGCCAGCAGTGAAACTCCAGGTTATGGCTACACCTTC,CASSETPGYGYTF
NA,NA,13,TRBV19,TRBJ2-3,TGTGCCAGCTCCCCACCTAACACAGATACGCAGTATTTT,CASSPPNTDTQYF
NA,TRBD2,16,TRBV11-3,TRBJ2-3,TGTGCCAGCAGCTTAGTAGCGGGAGGGCGAACAGATACGCAGTATTTT,CASSLVAGGRTDTQYF
NA,NA,12,TRBV11-2,TRBJ2-7,TGTGCCAGCAGCTCAACAGGGTACGAGCAGTACTTC,CASSSTGYEQYF
NA,TRBD1,13,TRBV6-5,TRBJ1-5,TGTGCCAGCAGTCCGGGACAGGGTCAGCCCCAGCATTTT,CASSPGQGQPQHF